These T cell receptor beta chains were read from a single sample in a study of cytomegalovirus exposure and HLA in healthy donors. TCRdb keeps only in-frame clones here, not all; method: immunoSEQ multiplex PCR. Among roughly 120,000 clones listed, approximately 80% were seen once. Sequenced input: PBMCs. These receptors all come from a woman younger than 30 in good health and CMV-seronegative. CDR3s include the opening cysteine and the closing phenylalanine or tryptophan. D genes are given only for firm matches. Clone size is given for some rows only: seen once, a few or many times, or a class if the clone is expanded.

J: TRBJ2-2
D: TRBD2
size: .
V: TRBV11-3
CDR3: CASSPRGGNSNTGELFF
DNA: TGTGCCAGCAGCCCCCGGGGGGGAAACTCGAACACCGGGGAGCTGTTTTTT

J: TRBJ1-2
D: .
size: .
V: TRBV7-8
CDR3: CASSFDPPGANYGYTF
DNA: TGTGCCAGCAGCTTTGACCCTCCGGGGGCTAACTATGGCTACACCTTC

J: TRBJ2-1
D: .
size: few
V: TRBV2
CDR3: CASSEWTARYNEQFF
DNA: TGTGCCAGCAGTGAATGGACAGCCCGCTACAATGAGCAGTTCTTC

J: TRBJ2-5
D: TRBD1
size: .
V: TRBV10-3
CDR3: CATFGGQGGETQYF
DNA: TGTGCCACTTTCGGGGGACAGGGTGGAGAGACCCAGTACTTC

J: TRBJ1-6
D: .
size: .
V: TRBV15
CDR3: CATSRKRSSPLHF
DNA: TGTGCCACCAGCAGGAAGAGGAGTTCACCCCTCCACTTT

J: TRBJ2-7
D: TRBD2
size: .
V: TRBV12-5
CDR3: CASSRESADEQYF
DNA: TGTGCTAGTTCGCGGGAGTCGGCAGACGAGCAGTACTTC

J: TRBJ2-1
D: TRBD1
size: .
V: TRBV7-9
CDR3: CASSLGKVTGYNNEQFF
DNA: TGTGCCAGCAGCTTGGGTAAGGTGACAGGGTACAACAATGAGCAGTTCTTC

J: TRBJ2-3
D: .
size: .
V: TRBV27
CDR3: CASSLGQTSTDTQYF
DNA: TGTGCCAGCAGTTTAGGCCAGACTAGCACAGATACGCAGTATTTT

J: TRBJ1-1
D: .
size: few
V: TRBV6-1
CDR3: CASSEPGADTEAFF
DNA: TGTGCCAGCAGTGAACCAGGGGCGGACACTGAAGCTTTCTTT

J: TRBJ1-1
D: .
size: .
V: TRBV4-3
CDR3: CASSQDGQGGTEAFF
DNA: TGCGCCAGCAGCCAAGATGGGCAGGGCGGCACTGAAGCTTTCTTT

J: TRBJ1-1
D: .
size: .
V: TRBV5-6
CDR3: CASSFTRNTEAFF
DNA: TGTGCCAGCAGCTTTACTCGGAACACTGAAGCTTTCTTT

J: TRBJ2-2
D: TRBD2
size: .
V: TRBV5-4
CDR3: CASSEGLAGGGSGELFF
DNA: TGTGCCAGCAGCGAGGGACTAGCGGGGGGCGGCTCCGGGGAGCTGTTTTTT

J: TRBJ1-5
D: .
size: .
V: TRBV2
CDR3: CASSIPPNRDQPQHF
DNA: TGTGCCAGCAGTATCCCCCCTAACAGGGACCAGCCCCAGCATTTT

J: TRBJ2-1
D: .
size: .
V: TRBV7-6
CDR3: CASSLAGARREQFF
DNA: TGTGCCAGCAGCTTAGCGGGGGCCCGGCGTGAGCAGTTCTTC

J: TRBJ2-3
D: TRBD2
size: .
V: TRBV7-2
CDR3: CASRFAGLAGGGDTQYF
DNA: TGTGCCAGCCGTTTCGCCGGTCTAGCGGGAGGGGGAGATACGCAGTATTTT

J: TRBJ1-6
D: .
size: once
V: TRBV7-8
CDR3: CASSFWGRGNHNSPLHF
DNA: TGTGCCAGCAGCTTCTGGGGGAGGGGCAACCATAATTCACCCCTCCACTTT

J: TRBJ1-2
D: .
size: .
V: TRBV9
CDR3: CASSVGGGFEANYGYTF
DNA: TGTGCCAGCAGCGTAGGAGGGGGTTTCGAAGCTAACTATGGCTACACCTTC

J: TRBJ2-2
D: TRBD2
size: once
V: TRBV11-3
CDR3: CASSSSAGTNTGELFF
DNA: TGTGCCAGCAGCTCTTCAGCGGGGACGAACACCGGGGAGCTGTTTTTT

J: TRBJ2-7
D: TRBD2
size: .
V: TRBV28
CDR3: CASSVSGLAVSYEQYF
DNA: TGTGCCAGCAGTGTATCGGGACTAGCGGTCTCCTACGAGCAGTACTTC

J: TRBJ2-7
D: .
size: few
V: TRBV6-5
CDR3: CASSRLAVSSYEQYF
DNA: TGTGCCAGCAGTCGCCTTGCTGTGAGCTCCTACGAGCAGTACTTC

J: TRBJ2-7
D: .
size: .
V: TRBV4-2
CDR3: CASSQEVLRLDYPANEQYF
DNA: TGTGCCAGCAGCCAAGAAGTCCTCAGGTTGGACTACCCTGCGAACGAGCAGTACTTC

J: TRBJ1-2
D: TRBD1
size: .
V: TRBV7-8
CDR3: CASSRDRSYGYTF
DNA: TGTGCCAGCAGCCGGGACAGGAGTTATGGCTACACCTTC